This is a list of T cell receptor beta chains from one sample in a study of OX40 agonist ivuxolimab in advanced cancers. This table comes from immunoSEQ multiplex PCR, and its TCRdb copy is limited to in-frame clones, with some not included. Here the sample spans about 100,000 clones, roughly nine tenths being singletons. Sequenced material: CD4+ or CD8+ T cells sorted from blood, taken in a trial of the OX40 agonist ivuxolimab. These receptors were obtained from an adult with an advanced solid tumor such as melanoma, head and neck, liver or kidney cancer. The CDR3 runs from the conserved cysteine through the conserved F or W. Each record gives: D gene, J gene, CDR3 length, V gene, clone size, CDR3 DNA, CDR3 protein. A D gene is named only where the DNA matches it firmly. Some rows have no size entry. The others give once, few or many, or a class for an expanded clone.

D gene: TRBD2
J gene: TRBJ2-1
CDR3 length: 15
V gene: TRBV5-1
clone size: NA
CDR3 DNA: TGCGCCAGCAGCGCGGAAGCGGGAGTAGGTAATGAGCAGTTCTTC
CDR3 protein: CASSAEAGVGNEQFF

D gene: NA
J gene: TRBJ2-7
CDR3 length: 12
V gene: TRBV7-2
clone size: few
CDR3 DNA: TGTGCCAGCAGCCCCCAGGAGGGGGAGCAGTACTTC
CDR3 protein: CASSPQEGEQYF

D gene: NA
J gene: TRBJ2-3
CDR3 length: 15
V gene: TRBV18
clone size: NA
CDR3 DNA: TGTGCCAGCTCACCAGGGGCGTCCAGAGTTGATACGCAGTATTTT
CDR3 protein: CASSPGASRVDTQYF

D gene: NA
J gene: TRBJ2-1
CDR3 length: 14
V gene: TRBV21-1
clone size: NA
CDR3 DNA: TGTGCCAGCAGCAAACCCTGCCCCTACAATGAGCAGTTCTTC
CDR3 protein: CASSKPCPYNEQFF

D gene: NA
J gene: TRBJ2-7
CDR3 length: 13
V gene: TRBV2
clone size: NA
CDR3 DNA: TGTGCCACTGTCCCTTCAGACTCCTACGAGCAGTACTTC
CDR3 protein: CATVPSDSYEQYF

D gene: NA
J gene: TRBJ1-5
CDR3 length: 15
V gene: TRBV2
clone size: NA
CDR3 DNA: TGTGCCAGCAGTGAGTGGGGGCTGGGCAATCAGCCCCAGCATTTT
CDR3 protein: CASSEWGLGNQPQHF

D gene: NA
J gene: TRBJ1-4
CDR3 length: 15
V gene: TRBV7-8
clone size: few
CDR3 DNA: TGTGCCAGCAGCTTCGATTCCGGGGCTGGGGAAAAACTGTTTTTT
CDR3 protein: CASSFDSGAGEKLFF

D gene: NA
J gene: TRBJ2-7
CDR3 length: 12
V gene: TRBV6-1
clone size: NA
CDR3 DNA: TGTGCCAGCATGTACGGAAGCTACGAGCAGTACTTC
CDR3 protein: CASMYGSYEQYF

D gene: NA
J gene: TRBJ2-6
CDR3 length: 16
V gene: TRBV13
clone size: NA
CDR3 DNA: TGTGCCAGCAGCGCGAGACCGAACTCTGGGGCCAACGTCCTGACTTTC
CDR3 protein: CASSARPNSGANVLTF

D gene: NA
J gene: TRBJ2-7
CDR3 length: 16
V gene: TRBV4-1
clone size: NA
CDR3 DNA: TGCGCCAGCAGCGCCGACCCGGGGCTCAACTCCTACGAGCAGTACTTC
CDR3 protein: CASSADPGLNSYEQYF

D gene: NA
J gene: TRBJ1-2
CDR3 length: 14
V gene: TRBV5-4
clone size: NA
CDR3 DNA: TGTGCCAGCAGCTTGGTCGGGGGCGAAGGGGGCTACACCTTC
CDR3 protein: CASSLVGGEGGYTF

D gene: NA
J gene: TRBJ1-3
CDR3 length: 13
V gene: TRBV5-3
clone size: NA
CDR3 DNA: TGTGCCAGAAGCGGAGGCTCTGGAAACACCATATATTTT
CDR3 protein: CARSGGSGNTIYF

D gene: NA
J gene: TRBJ2-1
CDR3 length: 14
V gene: TRBV14
clone size: NA
CDR3 DNA: TGTGCCAGCAGCTCCGGGACCCTTCTCAGTGAGCAGTTCTTC
CDR3 protein: CASSSGTLLSEQFF

D gene: NA
J gene: TRBJ1-2
CDR3 length: 13
V gene: TRBV30
clone size: NA
CDR3 DNA: TGTGCCTGGAGTGTAACGTTCACCTATGGCTACACCTTC
CDR3 protein: CAWSVTFTYGYTF

D gene: NA
J gene: TRBJ2-7
CDR3 length: 16
V gene: TRBV25-1
clone size: NA
CDR3 DNA: TGTGCCAGCAGTGAAGGCGTGGGAGGAGGGTCCTACGAGCAGTACTTC
CDR3 protein: CASSEGVGGGSYEQYF

D gene: TRBD1
J gene: TRBJ2-1
CDR3 length: 14
V gene: TRBV29-1
clone size: NA
CDR3 DNA: TGCAGCGTTGAAAGGGACAGGGTTCACAATGAGCAGTTCTTC
CDR3 protein: CSVERDRVHNEQFF

D gene: NA
J gene: TRBJ2-7
CDR3 length: 14
V gene: TRBV21-1
clone size: NA
CDR3 DNA: TGTGCCAGCAGCAAGGACAGTCGTAAGTACGAGCAGTACTTC
CDR3 protein: CASSKDSRKYEQYF

D gene: NA
J gene: TRBJ2-7
CDR3 length: 14
V gene: TRBV6-6
clone size: NA
CDR3 DNA: TGTGCCAGCAGTTACTCGTTGGGCTCCTACGAGCAGTACTTC
CDR3 protein: CASSYSLGSYEQYF

D gene: NA
J gene: TRBJ2-7
CDR3 length: 14
V gene: TRBV6-1
clone size: NA
CDR3 DNA: TGTGCCAGCAGTTTGGGGGCTTTAGCGTTCGAGCAGTACTTC
CDR3 protein: CASSLGALAFEQYF

D gene: NA
J gene: TRBJ2-1
CDR3 length: 14
V gene: TRBV19
clone size: NA
CDR3 DNA: TGTGCCAGTAGTATATTGCCTGTTTACAATGAGCAGTTCTTC
CDR3 protein: CASSILPVYNEQFF

D gene: TRBD2
J gene: TRBJ2-1
CDR3 length: 16
V gene: TRBV30
clone size: NA
CDR3 DNA: TGTGCCTGGAGTCGGGGGAGGACTAGCGACTACAATGAGCAGTTCTTC
CDR3 protein: CAWSRGRTSDYNEQFF

D gene: NA
J gene: TRBJ1-1
CDR3 length: 12
V gene: TRBV6-5
clone size: NA
CDR3 DNA: TGTGCCAGCAGTTACACGAACACTGAAGCTTTCTTT
CDR3 protein: CASSYTNTEAFF

D gene: NA
J gene: TRBJ2-3
CDR3 length: 17
V gene: TRBV7-9
clone size: NA
CDR3 DNA: TGTGCCAGCAGCCCCCCCCTTTGGGTAGGTGGTGGAGATACGCAGTATTTT
CDR3 protein: CASSPPLWVGGGDTQYF

D gene: TRBD1
J gene: TRBJ2-7
CDR3 length: 14
V gene: TRBV10-3
clone size: NA
CDR3 DNA: TGTGCCATCAGTCAGGGGGTTCAATCCTACGAGCAGTACTTC
CDR3 protein: CAISQGVQSYEQYF

D gene: TRBD1
J gene: TRBJ2-1
CDR3 length: 23
V gene: TRBV5-1
clone size: NA
CDR3 DNA: TGCGCCAGCAGCTTACCTGGACAGGGGGCAGCGGGAGGCCCCATTAGCTCCTACAATGAGCAGTTCTTC
CDR3 protein: CASSLPGQGAAGGPISSYNEQFF

D gene: NA
J gene: TRBJ2-3
CDR3 length: 15
V gene: TRBV6-5
clone size: once
CDR3 DNA: TGTGCCAGCAGTTACTCACTCGGGCTCACAGATACGCAGTATTTT
CDR3 protein: CASSYSLGLTDTQYF

D gene: NA
J gene: TRBJ1-1
CDR3 length: 10
V gene: TRBV20-1
clone size: few
CDR3 DNA: TGCAGTGCTTACTATGGAGAAGCTTTCTTT
CDR3 protein: CSAYYGEAFF

D gene: NA
J gene: TRBJ1-2
CDR3 length: 13
V gene: TRBV7-9
clone size: NA
CDR3 DNA: TGTGCCAGCAGCTGGGACCGAATGGGTGGCTACACCTTC
CDR3 protein: CASSWDRMGGYTF

D gene: NA
J gene: TRBJ1-5
CDR3 length: 16
V gene: TRBV19
clone size: NA
CDR3 DNA: TGTGCCAGTAGTATGGGGACGAGGGGTCGGAATCAGCCCCAGCATTTT
CDR3 protein: CASSMGTRGRNQPQHF

D gene: NA
J gene: TRBJ2-1
CDR3 length: 11
V gene: TRBV29-1
clone size: NA
CDR3 DNA: TGCAGCGTTGGGACGTACAATGAGCAGTTCTTC
CDR3 protein: CSVGTYNEQFF

D gene: TRBD1
J gene: TRBJ1-4
CDR3 length: 16
V gene: TRBV7-2
clone size: NA
CDR3 DNA: TGTGCCAGCAGCTTAGTGTCCGGGACAGCTCTCGAAAAACTGTTTTTT
CDR3 protein: CASSLVSGTALEKLFF

D gene: NA
J gene: TRBJ2-1
CDR3 length: 15
V gene: TRBV7-3
clone size: NA
CDR3 DNA: TGTGCCAGCAGCTCTGAGGACCGCCCCTACAATGAGCAGTTCTTC
CDR3 protein: CASSSEDRPYNEQFF

D gene: NA
J gene: TRBJ2-7
CDR3 length: 13
V gene: TRBV7-3
clone size: NA
CDR3 DNA: TGTGCCAGCAGCTTAGGGTCAGCCTACGAGCAGTACTTC
CDR3 protein: CASSLGSAYEQYF

D gene: NA
J gene: TRBJ1-5
CDR3 length: 13
V gene: TRBV6-5
clone size: few
CDR3 DNA: TGTGCCAGCAGAACAGGGAGCAATCAGCCCCAGCATTTT
CDR3 protein: CASRTGSNQPQHF

D gene: TRBD1
J gene: TRBJ1-2
CDR3 length: 16
V gene: TRBV30
clone size: NA
CDR3 DNA: TGTGCCTGGAGAAGGACAGGTACACGGGGCGGCTATGGCTACACCTTC
CDR3 protein: CAWRRTGTRGGYGYTF

D gene: NA
J gene: TRBJ2-7
CDR3 length: 13
V gene: TRBV7-2
clone size: NA
CDR3 DNA: TGTGCCAGCAGTCCACATAGCTCCTACGAGCAGTACTTC
CDR3 protein: CASSPHSSYEQYF

D gene: NA
J gene: TRBJ2-2
CDR3 length: 11
V gene: TRBV19
clone size: NA
CDR3 DNA: TGTGCCAGCTCTAGATCCGGGGAGCTGTTTTTT
CDR3 protein: CASSRSGELFF

D gene: NA
J gene: TRBJ1-1
CDR3 length: 12
V gene: TRBV2
clone size: NA
CDR3 DNA: TGTGCCAGCAGTGAGGGTCGGACTGAAGCTTTCTTT
CDR3 protein: CASSEGRTEAFF

D gene: TRBD1
J gene: TRBJ1-5
CDR3 length: 16
V gene: TRBV7-6
clone size: once
CDR3 DNA: TGTGCCAGCAGCTTAGGAACAGGGGGCGTGCGGCAGCCCCAGCATTTT
CDR3 protein: CASSLGTGGVRQPQHF

D gene: NA
J gene: TRBJ2-7
CDR3 length: 13
V gene: TRBV29-1
clone size: NA
CDR3 DNA: TGCAGCGTTGACGGGGGTCCCACCTACGAGCAATACTTC
CDR3 protein: CSVDGGPTYEQYF

D gene: TRBD1
J gene: TRBJ1-1
CDR3 length: 13
V gene: TRBV10-3
clone size: once
CDR3 DNA: TGTGCCATCGGTGGACAGGGGTACACTGAAGCTTTCTTT
CDR3 protein: CAIGGQGYTEAFF

D gene: TRBD1
J gene: TRBJ1-3
CDR3 length: 17
V gene: TRBV7-9
clone size: NA
CDR3 DNA: TGTGCCAGCAGTCCACAGGGGGCCCGAAAAGCTGGAAACACCATATATTTT
CDR3 protein: CASSPQGARKAGNTIYF

D gene: NA
J gene: TRBJ2-7
CDR3 length: 12
V gene: TRBV13
clone size: NA
CDR3 DNA: TGTGCCAGCAGCTTTAGCGGCTACGAGCAGTACTTC
CDR3 protein: CASSFSGYEQYF

D gene: NA
J gene: TRBJ1-2
CDR3 length: 14
V gene: TRBV5-5
clone size: NA
CDR3 DNA: TGTGCCAGCAGCTTTTTGTCCGGGGGCTATGGCTACACCTTC
CDR3 protein: CASSFLSGGYGYTF